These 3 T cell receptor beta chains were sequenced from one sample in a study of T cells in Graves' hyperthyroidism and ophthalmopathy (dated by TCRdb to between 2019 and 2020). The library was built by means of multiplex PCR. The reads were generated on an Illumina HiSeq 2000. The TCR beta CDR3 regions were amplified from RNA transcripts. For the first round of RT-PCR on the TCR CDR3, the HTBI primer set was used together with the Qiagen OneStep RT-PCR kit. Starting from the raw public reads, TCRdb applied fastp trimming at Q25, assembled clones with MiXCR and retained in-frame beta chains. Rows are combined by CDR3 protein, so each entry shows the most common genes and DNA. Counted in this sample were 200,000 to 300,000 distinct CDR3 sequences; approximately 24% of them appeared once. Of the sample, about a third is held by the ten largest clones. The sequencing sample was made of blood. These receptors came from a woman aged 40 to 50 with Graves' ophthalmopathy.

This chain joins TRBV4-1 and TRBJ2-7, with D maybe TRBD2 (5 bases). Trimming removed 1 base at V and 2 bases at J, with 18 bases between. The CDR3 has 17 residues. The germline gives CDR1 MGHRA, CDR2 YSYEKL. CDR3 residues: CASSQGTGRRFPYEQYF. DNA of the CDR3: TGCGCCAGCAGCCAAGGCACGGGAAGGAGATTTCCCTACGAGCAGTACTTC.

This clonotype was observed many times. The CDR3 DNA reads as TGTGCCAGCAGCTCCTTGGGACGGAACGTCCCCTACGAGCAGTACTTC. Translating it yields CASSSLGRNVPYEQYF. The chain carries TRBV11-2 and TRBJ2-7; perhaps D is TRBD1 or TRBD2 (5 bases each). The V and J ends lost 4 bases and 2 bases respectively, with 18 bases between them. The CDR3 sequence is 16 residues long. Germline CDR1 is SGHAT and CDR2 is FQNNGV.

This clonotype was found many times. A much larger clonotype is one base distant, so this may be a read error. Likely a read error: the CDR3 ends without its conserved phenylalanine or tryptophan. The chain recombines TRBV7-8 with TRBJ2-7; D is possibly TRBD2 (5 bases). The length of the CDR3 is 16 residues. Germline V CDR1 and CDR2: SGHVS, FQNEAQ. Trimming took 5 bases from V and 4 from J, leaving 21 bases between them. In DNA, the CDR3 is TGTGCCAGCAGCCTCCTCTCGAGCGGAGCGCATTACGAGCAGTACCTC. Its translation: CASSLLSSGAHYEQYL.